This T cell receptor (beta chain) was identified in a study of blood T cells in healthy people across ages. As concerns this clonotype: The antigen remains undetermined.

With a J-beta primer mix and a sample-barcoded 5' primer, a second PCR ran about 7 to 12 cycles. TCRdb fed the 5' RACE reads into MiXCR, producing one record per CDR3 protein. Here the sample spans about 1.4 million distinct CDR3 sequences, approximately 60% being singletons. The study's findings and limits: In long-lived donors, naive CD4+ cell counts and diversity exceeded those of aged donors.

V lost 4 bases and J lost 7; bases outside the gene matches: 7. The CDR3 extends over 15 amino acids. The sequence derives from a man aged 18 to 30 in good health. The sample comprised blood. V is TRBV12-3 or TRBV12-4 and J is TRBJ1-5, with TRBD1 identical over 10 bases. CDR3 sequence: CASSYTLTGGQPQHF. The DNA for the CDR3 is TGTGCCAGCAGTTACACCCTGACAGGGGGCCAGCCCCAGCATTTT.